A single sample is the source of the 11 T cell receptor beta chains below, sequenced in a study of CD8 T cells in Susac syndrome. With random hexamers, reverse transcription was performed on about 0.5 to 1 ug of RNA. Each CDR3 protein gets one entry after TCRdb re-called the immunoSEQ multiplex PCR reads with MiXCR. The data show 130,000 or so distinct CDR3 sequences, around 86% seen once. Sequences were obtained from CD8+ T cells from PBMCs. These receptors all stem from a human donor with multiple sclerosis.

This chain connects TRBV6-1 to TRBJ2-7, with D possibly matching TRBD2 (6 bases). CDR3 length equals 16 residues. Germline assignment: CDR1 MNHNS and CDR2 SASEGT. V lost 6 bases and J lost 2, with 20 bases in between. CDR3 DNA: TGTGCCAGCAGACCAACCCGGGACTTGATAACCTACGAGCAGTACGTC. This codes for CASRPTRDLITYEQYV.

The chain couples TRBV4-3 to TRBJ1-1; D gene unclear. Trimming took 0 bases from V and 0 from J, leaving 8 bases between them. Germline values: CDR1 LGHNA, CDR2 YSLEER. The CDR3 runs to 15 residues. The CDR3 sequence: CASSQERTMNTEAFF. Written as DNA, the CDR3 is TGCGCCAGCAGCCAAGAACGGACTATGAACACTGAAGCTTTCTTT.

The chain has TRBV10-3 and TRBJ2-7; 7 nucleotides line up with TRBD2. Germline CDR1 is ENHRY and CDR2 is SYGVKD. Trimming removed 0 bases from V and 2 bases from J; junction bases left unmatched: 1. CDR3 size: 14 residues. The DNA for the CDR3 is TGTGCCATCAGTGAGTCGGGAGGGACCTACGAGCAGTACTTC. It yields the protein CAISESGGTYEQYF.

The genes are TRBV4-1 and TRBJ2-7; D is unresolved. Germline V gene sequence: CDR1 MGHRA, CDR2 YSYEKL. V was cut by 4 bases and J by 3 bases, with 16 bases left in between. The CDR3 has 15 residues. CDR3 sequence: CASSPLMGEVYEQYF. CDR3 nucleotide sequence: TGCGCCAGCAGCCCTCTCATGGGCGAGGTCTACGAGCAGTACTTC.

In this sample, this clonotype turned up a few times. This chain uses TRBV11-2 with TRBJ1-1; D is uncertain. The CDR3 is made up of 11 amino acids. The germline V gene has CDR1 SGHAT and CDR2 FQNNGV. V lost 5 bases to trimming and J lost 10 bases, with 11 bases between them. DNA for the CDR3: TGTGCCAGCAGCCCGTCCGGTGTAGCTTTCTTT. Translating gives CASSPSGVAFF.

The chain joins TRBV5-1 to TRBJ2-7; D is unresolved. V was shortened by 2 bases and J by 0 bases, with 15 bases between the two germline ends. Germline values: CDR1 SGHRS, CDR2 YFSETQ. The length of the CDR3 is 16 residues. The CDR3 DNA follows: TGCGCCAGCAGCTTTGGCGACCCTTCAGCCTCCTACGAGCAGTACTTC. It is translated as CASSFGDPSASYEQYF.

In regard to this clonotype: A junction end diverges from the germline sequence, so it may reflect a read error. This chain joins TRBV12-3 or TRBV12-4 and TRBJ2-3, with 9 positions matching TRBD2. The CDR3 loop spans 14 amino acids. CDR3 sequence reads: CASSLAGLTDTQYF. CDR3 DNA sequence: TGTGCCAGCAGTCTAGCGGGGCTCACAGATACGCAGTATTTT.

On this clonotype itself: One end of the junction fails to match germline, which may point to a read error. J is TRBJ1-5 and V is TRBV6-5; possible D gene TRBD1, 6 bases. CDR3 size: 11 residues. Germline CDR1 and CDR2: MNHEY and SVGAGI. CDR3 sequence (DNA): TGTGCCACTTACAATGGGCAGGGGTTTAGTTTT. It translates to CATYNGQGFSF.

The rearrangement uses TRBV7-2 and TRBJ1-2; 7 nucleotides line up with TRBD1. Per the germline V gene, CDR1 is SGHTA and CDR2 is FQGNSA. The CDR3 is 17 residues long. Trimming took 8 bases from V and 3 from J; bases not matched to a gene: 18. The chain's CDR3 is CASATAKRGRRDYGYTF. CDR3 DNA sequence: TGTGCCAGCGCCACCGCGAAAAGGGGGCGCCGAGACTATGGCTACACCTTC.

The rearrangement joins TRBV11-1 to TRBJ2-2; 8 nucleotides agree with TRBD1. The J segment lost 1 base and the V segment lost 3 bases, leaving 1 base of the junction unmatched. Germline V gene lookup returns CDR1 SGHAT and CDR2 FQDESV (reference sequence). The CDR3 extends over 15 amino acids. The CDR3 DNA reads TGTGCCAGCAGCTTGGGGACAGGGAACACCGGGGAGCTGTTTTTT. It specifies CASSLGTGNTGELFF.

The gene calls are TRBV29-1 and TRBJ1-1; maybe TRBD1 (5 bases). Germline lookup yields CDR1 SQVTM and CDR2 ANQGSEA. The CDR3 is 13 residues long. The V end was cut by 1 base, the J end by 8 bases, with 14 bases between. As DNA, the CDR3 is TGCAGCGTTGAAGCCCCGACAGCCCTAGAAGCTTTCTTT. Translated: CSVEAPTALEAFF.